The next 8 T cell receptor beta chains were all read from a single sample in a study of blood T cell repertoires in COVID-19. TCRdb's table, derived via immunoSEQ multiplex PCR, lists solely in-frame clones and lacks some. The sample carries roughly 280,000 clones, nearly 90% recorded once. The source material was PBMCs or T cells enriched from blood (not recorded which). The receptors stem from a woman aged 55-69 years who had recovered from COVID-19.

This chain links TRBV28 with TRBJ1-1; D unresolved. The germline CDR1 and CDR2 sequences are MDHEN and SYDVKM. CDR3 length: 15 amino acids. V was clipped by 2 bases and J by 2 bases, with 12 bases between them. The DNA of the CDR3 is TGTGCCAGCAGTTTAGCCGGACGGGGTAACACTGAAGCTTTCTTT. It specifies CASSLAGRGNTEAFF.

The chain recombines TRBV28 with TRBJ2-2; 10 nucleotides agree with TRBD2. CDR1 MDHEN and CDR2 SYDVKM come from the germline V gene. The length of the CDR3 is 16 residues. V shed 6 bases, J shed 0 bases, and the junction held 4 bases outside the gene matches. CDR3: CASSQLAGTNTGELFF. CDR3 in DNA: TGTGCCAGCAGCCAACTAGCGGGAACGAACACCGGGGAGCTGTTTTTT.

This chain uses TRBV30 with TRBJ2-6, with TRBD1 as a possible D gene (6 bases). CDR1 and CDR2 from the germline V gene are GTSNPN and SVGIG (reference sequence). The CDR3 runs to 16 residues. Trimming took off 8 bases at V and 0 bases at J, with 17 bases between the two ends. The CDR3 DNA reads as TGTGCCGGTGATATGACAGGCACCTCTGGGGCCAACGTCCTGACTTTC. This sequence encodes CAGDMTGTSGANVLTF. Variable domain in full (rest from reference TRBV30 and TRBJ2-6): SQTIHQWPATLVQPVGSPLSLECTVEGTSNPNLYWYRQAAGRGLQLLFYSVGIGQISSEVPQNLSASRPQDRQFILSSKKLLLSDSGFYLCAGDMTGTSGANVLTFGAGSRLTVL.

This clone was detected once. The chain is built from TRBV18 and TRBJ2-7; 7 bases agree with TRBD1. The germline V gene encodes CDR1 KGHSH and CDR2 LQKENI. V was pared by 0 bases and J by 1 base, with 3 bases of the junction left unmatched. The CDR3 has 15 amino acids. CDR3 residues: CASSPPGGWSYEQYF. DNA of the CDR3: TGTGCCAGCTCACCACCAGGGGGCTGGTCCTACGAGCAGTACTTC. Full variable domain (outside the CDR3, taken from reference TRBV18 and TRBJ2-7): NAGVMQNPRHLVRRRGQEARLRCSPMKGHSHVYWYRQLPEEGLKFMVYLQKENIIDESGMPKERFSAEFPKEGPSILRIQQVVRGDSAAYFCASSPPGGWSYEQYFGPGTRLTVT.

The chain joins TRBV9 to TRBJ2-1; tentatively, D is TRBD1 (5 bases). The length of the CDR3 is 13 residues. The V and J ends lost 0 bases and 7 bases respectively, with 8 bases between them. CDR1 is SGDLS, CDR2 YYNGEE, per germline. The CDR3 DNA reads as TGTGCCAGCAGCGTAGCAGGGTTGAATGAGCAGTTCTTC. Protein product: CASSVAGLNEQFF.

The V call is TRBV20-1, the J call TRBJ1-1; 7 nucleotides align to TRBD1. CDR3 length: 13 amino acids. Per the germline V gene, CDR1 is DFQATT and CDR2 is SNEGSKA (reference sequence). The ends lost 3 bases at V and 4 bases at J; junction bases unmatched: 5. The CDR3 coding sequence is TGCAGTGCTAGTAAGACAGGGAGCACTGAAGCTTTCTTT. Translation gives CSASKTGSTEAFF.

This chain joins TRBV18 and TRBJ2-5, with no clear D. The germline gives CDR1 KGHSH, CDR2 LQKENI. The CDR3 consists of 11 residues. The V and J ends lost 6 bases and 3 bases respectively, with 5 bases between them. The CDR3 here is CASSPKETQYF. CDR3 sequence (DNA): TGTGCCAGCTCCCCTAAAGAGACCCAGTACTTC. Filled out from reference TRBV18 and TRBJ2-5, the complete variable domain reads NAGVMQNPRHLVRRRGQEARLRCSPMKGHSHVYWYRQLPEEGLKFMVYLQKENIIDESGMPKERFSAEFPKEGPSILRIQQVVRGDSAAYFCASSPKETQYFGPGTRLLVL.

V usage is TRBV2 and J usage is TRBJ1-1; tentative D call: TRBD1 (5 bases). The CDR3 length is 13 residues. Germline values: CDR1 SNHLY, CDR2 FYNNEI. V lost 8 bases, J lost 2 bases, and 12 bases lay in between. In nucleotides, the CDR3 is TGTGCCAGCGGGGGGGATTTTAACACTGAAGCTTTCTTT. It specifies CASGGDFNTEAFF.